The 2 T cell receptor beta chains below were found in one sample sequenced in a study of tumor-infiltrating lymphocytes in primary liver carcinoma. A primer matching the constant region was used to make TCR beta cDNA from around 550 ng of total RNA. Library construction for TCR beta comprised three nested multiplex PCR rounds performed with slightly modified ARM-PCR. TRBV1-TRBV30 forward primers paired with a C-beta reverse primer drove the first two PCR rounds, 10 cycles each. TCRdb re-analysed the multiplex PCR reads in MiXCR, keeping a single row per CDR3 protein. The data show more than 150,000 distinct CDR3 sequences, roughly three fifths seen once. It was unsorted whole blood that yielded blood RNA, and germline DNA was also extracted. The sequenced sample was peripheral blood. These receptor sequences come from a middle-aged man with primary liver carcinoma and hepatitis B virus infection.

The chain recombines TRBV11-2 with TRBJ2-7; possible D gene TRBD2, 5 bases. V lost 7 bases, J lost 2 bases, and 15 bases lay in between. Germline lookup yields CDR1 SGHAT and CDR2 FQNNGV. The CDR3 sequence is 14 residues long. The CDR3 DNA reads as TGTGCCAGCAACTTGACCGACGGGACCTACGAGCAGTACTTC. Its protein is CASNLTDGTYEQYF.

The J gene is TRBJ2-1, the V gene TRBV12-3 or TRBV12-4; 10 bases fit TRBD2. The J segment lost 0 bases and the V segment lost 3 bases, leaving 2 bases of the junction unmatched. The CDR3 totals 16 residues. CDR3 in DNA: TGTGCCAGCAGTTTTAGCGGGAGGAACTCCTACAATGAGCAGTTCTTC. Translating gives CASSFSGRNSYNEQFF.